The clone carrying this TCR beta chain has just a few counts. This entry belongs to a study of blood T cell repertoires in COVID-19. The wider study: Sources were T cells, B-cell-depleted T cells, or PBMCs; the material itself was cDNA or gDNA.

The CDR3 runs to 15 residues. Per the germline V gene, CDR1 is MNHEY and CDR2 is SVGAGI. Unmatched junction bases numbered 7, after V lost 6 bases and J lost 0 bases. Methods used by the authors: Counts of nucleated cells, estimated from reference gene primer amplification, were obtained. Profiled with immunoSEQ multiplex PCR; TCRdb holds only in-frame clones, not every one. V and J calls and clone size are those listed in that table; D and trimming were worked out from the DNA. Of a few hundred thousand clones listed, 70% to 90% were seen once; the top ten hold roughly 0.87%. This chain connects TRBV6-5 to TRBJ1-2, with 7 bases aligning to TRBD1. The clonotype was recovered from a man in his late teens or twenties with COVID-19, enrolled during active disease. Sample: peripheral blood. The CDR3: CASSLRQGSNYGYTF. The CDR3 DNA is TGTGCCAGCAGCCTAAGACAGGGATCTAACTATGGCTACACCTTC.